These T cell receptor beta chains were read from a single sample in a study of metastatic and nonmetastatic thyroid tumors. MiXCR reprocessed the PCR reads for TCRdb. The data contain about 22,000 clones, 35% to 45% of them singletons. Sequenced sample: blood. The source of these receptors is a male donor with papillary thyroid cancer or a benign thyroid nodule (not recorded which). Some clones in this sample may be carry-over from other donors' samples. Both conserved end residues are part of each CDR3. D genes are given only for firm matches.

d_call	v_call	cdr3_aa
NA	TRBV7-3	CASSLSGGELFF
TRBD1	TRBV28	CASSLSSRGEDGYTF
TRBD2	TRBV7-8	CASSKGLAGTVGGQYF
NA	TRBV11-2	CASSLEAQGMYEQYF
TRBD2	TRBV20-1	CSGLAGTYEQYF
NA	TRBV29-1	CSAPSYSTDTQYF
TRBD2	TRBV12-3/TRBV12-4	CASSPLAGGIQETQYF
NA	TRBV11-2	CASTAQRTPMDTQYF
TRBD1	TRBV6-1	CASRRQGAAYEQYF
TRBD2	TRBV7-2	CASSQRAGITYEQYF
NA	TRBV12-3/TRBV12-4	CASSLGSNTDTQYF
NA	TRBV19	CASSQGLGDTEAFF
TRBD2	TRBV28	CASSSILAGVPYEQYF
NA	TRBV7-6	CASSLRARSSSYNEQFF
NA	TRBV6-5	CASSYSAGTQETQYF
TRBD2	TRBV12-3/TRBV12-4	CASSWASGTHNEQFF
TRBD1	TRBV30	CAWIRQGSAGYTF
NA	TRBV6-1	CASGEYGNTGELFF
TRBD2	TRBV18	CASSTGLAGPYNEQFF
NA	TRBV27	CASSLSSGQVVWVNIQYF
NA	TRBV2	CASSDVPRAGELFF
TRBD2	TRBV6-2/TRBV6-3	CASSYSKGLAGVGLNTQYF
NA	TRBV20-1	CSARDQNYGYTF
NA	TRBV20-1	CSARQGWPYSNQPQHF
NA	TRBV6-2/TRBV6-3	CASNFRDNNEQFF
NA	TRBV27	CASSPFNYGYTF
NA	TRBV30	CAWSVGGSGANVLTF
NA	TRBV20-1	CSARGRGEASSPLHF
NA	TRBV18	CASSPEGVAAPRGYTF
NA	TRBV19	CASSLDRDTHYGYTF
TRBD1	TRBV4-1	CASSHEPGQGEEKLFF
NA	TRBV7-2	CASSAIMNTEAFF
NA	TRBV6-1	CASSPSGQHHTEAFF
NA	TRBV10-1	CASSGAGTPNEQFF
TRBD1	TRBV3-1	CASSQMGQGRVEAFF
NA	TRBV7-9	CASSSAPADTQYF
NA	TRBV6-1	CASSAGEVDIQYF
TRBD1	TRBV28	CASRGQGNTGELFF
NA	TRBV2	CAWRWVDVGELFF
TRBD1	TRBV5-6	CASSLGGTGGYEQYF
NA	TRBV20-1	CSARDNSYEQYF
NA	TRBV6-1	CASSGRGGQYF
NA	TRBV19	CASSLTRQAEAFF
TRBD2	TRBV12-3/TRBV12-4	CASSASGGQETQYF
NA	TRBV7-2	CASSPADGFDGYTF
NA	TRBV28	CASRRLRGYEQYF
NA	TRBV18	CASSPSRQRSYEQYF
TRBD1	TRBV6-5	CASSSGTGDYNEQFF
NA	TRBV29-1	CSVEPLGGNTEAFF
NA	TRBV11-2	CASSTTHKNTEAFF
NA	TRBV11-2	CASSVDGNYEQYF
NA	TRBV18	CARLPHGPGSHEQYF
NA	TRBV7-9	CASSTSNYGYTF
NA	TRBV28	CASMVQNSPLHF
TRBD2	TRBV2	CASSDLRETSGSHEQFF
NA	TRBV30	CAWSYMSKNTGELFF
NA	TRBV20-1	CSARQGQAPYEQYF
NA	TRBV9	CASSSKGPGELNYGYTF
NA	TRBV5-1	CASSSLDAYEQYF